The source of this T cell receptor (beta chain) is a study of blood T cell repertoires in COVID-19. For the study at large: The analysed material was cDNA or gDNA that came from T cells, B-cell-depleted T cells, or PBMCs.

The CDR3 extends over 22 amino acids. V was clipped by 2 bases and J by 8 bases; unmatched bases: 27. Per germline, CDR1 LGHNA and CDR2 YSLEER. This clone was observed a single time. Generated by immunoSEQ multiplex PCR, the TCRdb table keeps only in-frame clones and is missing some. The sample lists 300,000 or so clones, roughly 85% occurring once. The sequence derives from a woman in her twenties or thirties who had recovered from COVID-19. The chain carries TRBV4-3 and TRBJ1-4, with 9 positions matching TRBD1. Sample: PBMCs or T cells enriched from blood (not recorded which). The CDR3 region is CASSQLGGATGGSEYRNEKLFF. In DNA, the CDR3 is TGCGCCAGCAGCCAACTAGGGGGGGCCACAGGGGGCTCGGAATACCGTAACGAAAAACTGTTTTTT.